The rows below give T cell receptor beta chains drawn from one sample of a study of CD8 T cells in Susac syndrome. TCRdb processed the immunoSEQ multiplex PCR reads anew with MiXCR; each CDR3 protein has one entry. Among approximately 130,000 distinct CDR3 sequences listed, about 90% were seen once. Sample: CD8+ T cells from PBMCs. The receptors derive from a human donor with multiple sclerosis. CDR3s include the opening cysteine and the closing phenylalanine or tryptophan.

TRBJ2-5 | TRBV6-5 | CATLPAGGETQYF
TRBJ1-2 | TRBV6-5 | CASSYLQGGYGYTF
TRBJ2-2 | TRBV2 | CASSDPGPNIGELFF
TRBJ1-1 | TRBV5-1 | CASSWVEGSTEAFF
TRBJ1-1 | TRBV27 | CASSLQQGANTEAFF
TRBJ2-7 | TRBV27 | CASSPLDSSYEQYF
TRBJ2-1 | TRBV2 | CASSDGASRMNEQFF
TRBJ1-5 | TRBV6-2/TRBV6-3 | CASQDSNQPQHF
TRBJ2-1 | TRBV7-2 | CASSHTPRLINEQFF
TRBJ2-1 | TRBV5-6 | CASTSGGGLHNEQFF
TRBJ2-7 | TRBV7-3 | CASSLQGSATVQYF
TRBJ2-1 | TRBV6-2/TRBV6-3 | CASSSPGQVISSYNEQFF
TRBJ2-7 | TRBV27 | CASRSGTGQFYEQYF
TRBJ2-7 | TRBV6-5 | CASSFGGADEQYF
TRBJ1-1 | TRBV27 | CASSFSGGNTEAFF
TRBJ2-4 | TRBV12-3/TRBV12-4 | CASSLWAQDKNIQYF
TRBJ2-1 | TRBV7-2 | CASNWGGKNEQFF
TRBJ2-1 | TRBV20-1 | CSARVAGGGPGSFYNEQFF
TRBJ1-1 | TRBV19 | CASSIWSTNTEAFF
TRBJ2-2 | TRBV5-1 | CASSFGLAGVVPGELFF
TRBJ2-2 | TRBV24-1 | CATSRPGLNTGELFF
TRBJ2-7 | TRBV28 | CASSLTQTGIKNEQYF
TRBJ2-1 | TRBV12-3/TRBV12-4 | CASSPGTEGYNEQFF
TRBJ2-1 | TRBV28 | CASSGLAGRWSSYNEQFF
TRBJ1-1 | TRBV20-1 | CSARQGQTEAFF
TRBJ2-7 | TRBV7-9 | CASSSHRGKNEQYF
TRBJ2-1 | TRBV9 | CASGADRNEQFF
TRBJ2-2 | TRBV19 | CASSLQETGELFF
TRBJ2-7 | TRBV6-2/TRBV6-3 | CASSYGTGGYEQYF
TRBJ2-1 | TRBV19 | CASNGRAESSYNEQFF
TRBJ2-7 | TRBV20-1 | CSAKLTSGRYEQYF
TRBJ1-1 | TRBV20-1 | CSAPYTYTEAFF
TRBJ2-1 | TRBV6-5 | CASSEGYEQFF
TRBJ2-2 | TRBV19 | CASKTGYGGELFF
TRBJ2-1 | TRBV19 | CASSWRAAYNEQFF